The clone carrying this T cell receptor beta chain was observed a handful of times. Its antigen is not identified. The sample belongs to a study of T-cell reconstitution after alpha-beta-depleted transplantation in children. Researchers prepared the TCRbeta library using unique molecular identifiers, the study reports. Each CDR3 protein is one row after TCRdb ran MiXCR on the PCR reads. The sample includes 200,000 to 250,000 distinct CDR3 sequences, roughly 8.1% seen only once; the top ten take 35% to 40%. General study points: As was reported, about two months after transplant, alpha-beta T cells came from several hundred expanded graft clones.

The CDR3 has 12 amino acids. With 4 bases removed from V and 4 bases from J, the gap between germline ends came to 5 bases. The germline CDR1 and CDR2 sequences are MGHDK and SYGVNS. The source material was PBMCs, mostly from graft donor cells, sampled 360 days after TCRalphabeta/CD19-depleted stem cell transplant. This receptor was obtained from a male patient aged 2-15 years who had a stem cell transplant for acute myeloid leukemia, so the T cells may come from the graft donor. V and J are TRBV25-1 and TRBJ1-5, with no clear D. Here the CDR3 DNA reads TGTGCCAGCAGTGCCGGAAATCAGCCCCAGCATTTT. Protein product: CASSAGNQPQHF.